The clone carrying this T cell receptor beta chain was found a few times. Its target is not known. TCRdb reprocessed the 5' RACE reads via MiXCR and lists one record per CDR3 protein. Seen here are 200,000 to 300,000 distinct CDR3 sequences, 10% to 15% observed once, and the top ten hold around 0.55%. The data derive from a study of T cells after yellow fever vaccination. General study points: The study re-detected most primary-vaccination clones after the booster (under 97% CD4, roughly 85% CD8). The study noted that FACS-sorted repertoires could contain abundant clonotypes contaminating from the bulk population.

The CDR3 covers 14 residues. V lost 4 bases, J lost 9 bases, and 16 bases lay in between. Germline CDR1 is SGHAT and CDR2 is FQNNGV. The sample consisted of CD4+ T cells sorted from PBMCs, taken 45 days after the yellow fever booster vaccination. The V gene is TRBV11-2, the J gene TRBJ2-1; D possibly corresponds to TRBD2 (6 bases). The clonotype comes from a young man who received the YFV17D yellow fever vaccine. Here the CDR3 reads CASSSSPGVTEQFF. The CDR3 nucleotides read TGTGCCAGCAGCTCTTCCCCGGGAGTCACTGAGCAGTTCTTC.